A single sample is the source of the 12 T cell receptor beta chains below, sequenced in a study of PD-L1 blockade in urothelial cancer. Some clones are missing from TCRdb's copy, which holds only in-frame ones; the method was immunoSEQ multiplex PCR. The repertoire includes 30,000 to 50,000 clones, about nine tenths of them detected once, and around 11% sits in the top ten. Time point described: pretreatment peripheral blood. Source: PBMCs, taken around atezolizumab (anti-PD-L1) treatment. These receptors all stem from a woman in her sixties or seventies with urothelial cancer.

This chain joins TRBV10-1 and TRBJ2-7, with D possibly TRBD2 on 5 matching bases. The CDR3 sequence is 15 residues long. Germline V gene lookup returns CDR1 WNHNN and CDR2 SYGVQD (reference sequence). V lost 5 bases to trimming and J lost 2 bases, with 16 bases between them. CDR3 sequence reads: CASSQVERRTYEQYF. CDR3 in DNA: TGCGCCAGCAGTCAGGTCGAGCGGAGAACCTACGAGCAGTACTTC.

The CDR3 is CASSLRDRGDGKKLFF. The CDR3 bases are TGTGCCAGCAGCCTCCGAGACAGGGGCGACGGTAAAAAACTGTTTTTT. V usage is TRBV21-1 and J usage is TRBJ1-4; the DNA was not used to check the table's D call, TRBD1. TRBV21-1 constitutes a pseudogene. This CDR3 has 16 residues.

This clone was recorded once. The genes are TRBV6-5 and TRBJ2-6, with D maybe TRBD1 (5 bases). V was pared by 10 bases and J by 4 bases, with 11 bases between. Germline V lookup: CDR1 MNHEY, CDR2 SVGAGI. CDR3 size: 13 residues. Written as DNA, the CDR3 is TGTGCCACCTCAGGGTCAGGGGCCAACGTCCTGACTTTC. Protein product: CATSGSGANVLTF.

This rearrangement joins TRBV4-1 to TRBJ2-1; 13 bases align to TRBD2. The CDR3 runs to 18 residues. Germline assignment: CDR1 MGHRA and CDR2 YSYEKL. V lost 4 bases, J lost 0 bases, and 6 bases stayed unmatched. Here the CDR3 DNA reads TGCGCCAGCAGCCTAACGAGGACTAGCGGGAGCTCCTACAATGAGCAGTTCTTC. Amino acid sequence: CASSLTRTSGSSYNEQFF.

This rearrangement joins TRBV19 to TRBJ2-1; 10 bases fit TRBD2. Germline assignment: CDR1 LNHDA and CDR2 SQIVND (reference sequence). CDR3 length: 15 amino acids. Losses at the gene ends were 3 bases for V and 4 bases for J; bases not matched to a gene: 3. The chain's CDR3 is CASSILAGEYNEQFF. The CDR3 nucleotides read TGTGCCAGTAGTATCCTAGCGGGAGAGTACAATGAGCAGTTCTTC.

The V gene is TRBV5-1, the J gene TRBJ2-7, with 8 positions matching TRBD1. Germline trimming cut 2 bases from V and 7 bases from J; bases unmatched to any gene: 11. CDR1 is SGHRS and CDR2 is YFSETQ in the germline V gene. The CDR3 loop spans 15 amino acids. This CDR3 is CASSLGQGALGEQYF. In DNA, the CDR3 is TGCGCCAGCAGCTTAGGACAGGGCGCCTTAGGTGAGCAGTACTTC.

The genes are TRBV7-6 and TRBJ2-5; 11 nucleotides align to TRBD2. The germline V gene has CDR1 SGHVS and CDR2 FNYEAQ. The V gene end was trimmed by 10 bases and the J gene end by 5 bases; junction bases not matched to a gene: 12. This CDR3 has 15 amino acids. The DNA of the CDR3 is TGTGCCACCACTACTAGCGGGAGTAGGCAGGAGACCCAGTACTTC. This gives the protein CATTTSGSRQETQYF.

In this sample, this clone turned up once. The chain employs TRBV14 and TRBJ1-3; the match to TRBD1 covers 9 bases. The CDR3 spans 16 residues. The V gene end was trimmed by 4 bases and the J gene end by 4 bases; junction bases not matched to a gene: 8. CDR1 and CDR2 (germline): SGHDN, FVKESK. CDR3 protein: CASSRSGTGTGNTIYF. DNA of the CDR3: TGTGCCAGCAGCCGTTCCGGGACAGGGACCGGAAACACCATATATTTT.

The genes are TRBV28 and TRBJ1-4; D remains unclear. The CDR3 loop spans 14 amino acids. Germline V lookup: CDR1 MDHEN, CDR2 SYDVKM. V was trimmed by 4 bases and J by 0 bases, leaving 6 bases between them. The CDR3 spells CASSSGSTNEKLFF. The CDR3 coding sequence is TGTGCCAGCAGTTCAGGATCAACTAATGAAAAACTGTTTTTT.

This chain joins TRBV25-1 and TRBJ2-7; D gene ambiguous. CDR3 size: 14 residues. The germline V gene has CDR1 MGHDK and CDR2 SYGVNS. The V gene lost 3 bases and the J gene lost 3 bases, with 12 bases spanning the gap. DNA of the CDR3: TGTGCCAGCAGTGACATCAGGCCAGTCTACGAGCAGTACTTC. Amino acid sequence: CASSDIRPVYEQYF.

The J gene is TRBJ2-1, the V gene TRBV5-1; 7 bases align to TRBD2. This CDR3 is built from 17 residues. The V gene's germline CDR1 is SGHRS and CDR2 YFSETQ. Trimming removed 4 bases from V and 0 bases from J; junction bases left unmatched: 10. CDR3 sequence: CASSRLGGDYSYNEQFF. CDR3 bases: TGCGCCAGCAGCCGTTTGGGGGGGGACTACTCCTACAATGAGCAGTTCTTC.

The rearrangement uses TRBV10-3 and TRBJ2-1; D remains unclear. Germline loops: CDR1 ENHRY, CDR2 SYGVKD. The CDR3 has 12 amino acids. The ends were cut back, 8 bases at V and 5 bases at J, with 10 bases in the middle. The DNA for the CDR3 is TGTGCCATCTCAACTTTCAACAATGAGCAGTTCTTC. It translates to CAISTFNNEQFF.